This T cell receptor (beta chain) was sequenced during a study of blood T cell repertoires in COVID-19. Study summary: T cells, B-cell-depleted T cells, or PBMCs provided the cDNA or gDNA that served as material.

This CDR3 comprises 15 residues. Trimming removed 6 bases at V and 5 bases at J, with 19 bases between. Germline values: CDR1 MNHEY, CDR2 SMNVEV (reference sequence). Those who participated ranged in age from about 18 to 89 years and resided in 20 to 30 US areas. Two negative PCRs, clearance, or symptom resolution were required of recovered Cohort 3 donors. TCRdb's copy holds only in-frame clones and misses some; the assay was immunoSEQ multiplex PCR. The table includes some 490,000 clones, approximately 86% detected once. The TCR originated in a woman aged 55-70 years who had recovered from COVID-19. What was sequenced was PBMCs or T cells enriched from blood (not recorded which). This sequence joins TRBV27 and TRBJ1-1, with TRBD1 as a possible D gene (6 bases). The CDR3 loop is CASRSLEGGETEAFF. In nucleotides, the CDR3 is TGTGCCAGCAGGAGTTTAGAAGGGGGTGAAACTGAAGCTTTCTTT.